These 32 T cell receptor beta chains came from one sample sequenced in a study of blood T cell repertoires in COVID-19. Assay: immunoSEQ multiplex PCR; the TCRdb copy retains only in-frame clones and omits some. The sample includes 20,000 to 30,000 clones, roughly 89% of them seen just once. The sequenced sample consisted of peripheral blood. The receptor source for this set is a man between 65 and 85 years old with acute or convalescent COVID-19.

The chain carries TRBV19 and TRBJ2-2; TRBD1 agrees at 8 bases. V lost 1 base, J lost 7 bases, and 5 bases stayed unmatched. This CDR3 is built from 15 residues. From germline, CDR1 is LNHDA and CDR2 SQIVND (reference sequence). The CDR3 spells CASSIGRTGSGELFF. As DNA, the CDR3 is TGTGCCAGTAGTATAGGTCGGACAGGGAGCGGGGAGCTGTTTTTT.

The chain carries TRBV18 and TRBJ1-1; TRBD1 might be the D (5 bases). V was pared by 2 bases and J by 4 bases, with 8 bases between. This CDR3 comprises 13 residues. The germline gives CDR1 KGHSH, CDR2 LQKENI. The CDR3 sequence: CASSPGRGTEAFF. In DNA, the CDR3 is TGTGCCAGCTCACCAGGGAGGGGCACTGAAGCTTTCTTT.

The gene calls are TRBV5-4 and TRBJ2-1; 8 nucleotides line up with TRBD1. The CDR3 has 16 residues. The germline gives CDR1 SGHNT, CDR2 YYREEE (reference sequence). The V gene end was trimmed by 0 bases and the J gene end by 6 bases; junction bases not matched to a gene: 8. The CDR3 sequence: CASSLAAGGYRNEQFF. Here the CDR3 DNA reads TGTGCCAGCAGCTTGGCCGCAGGGGGCTACCGCAATGAGCAGTTCTTC.

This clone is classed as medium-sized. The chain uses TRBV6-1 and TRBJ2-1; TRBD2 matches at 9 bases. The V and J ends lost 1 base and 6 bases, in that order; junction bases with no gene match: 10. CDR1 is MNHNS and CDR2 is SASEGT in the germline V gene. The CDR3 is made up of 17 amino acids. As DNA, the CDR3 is TGTGCCAGCAGTGAAGTGTCGGCGGGAGGGCCAAGCAATGAGCAGTTCTTC. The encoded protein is CASSEVSAGGPSNEQFF.

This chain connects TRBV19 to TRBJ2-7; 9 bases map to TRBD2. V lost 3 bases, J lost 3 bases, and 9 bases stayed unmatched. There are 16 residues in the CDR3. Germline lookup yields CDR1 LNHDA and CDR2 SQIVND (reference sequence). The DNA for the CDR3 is TGTGCCAGTAGTATGAGGGAAGCGGGAGGCCACTACGAGCAGTACTTC. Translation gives CASSMREAGGHYEQYF.

CDR3 protein: CASSPILAGGVVSGELFF. In DNA, the CDR3 is TGTGCCAGCAGCCCTATACTAGCGGGAGGAGTGGTGTCCGGGGAGCTGTTTTTT. The V call is TRBV7-6, the J call TRBJ2-2; 12 bases line up with TRBD2. V was clipped by 5 bases and J by 6 bases; unmatched bases: 13. CDR3 size: 18 residues. CDR1 is SGHVS, CDR2 FNYEAQ, per germline.

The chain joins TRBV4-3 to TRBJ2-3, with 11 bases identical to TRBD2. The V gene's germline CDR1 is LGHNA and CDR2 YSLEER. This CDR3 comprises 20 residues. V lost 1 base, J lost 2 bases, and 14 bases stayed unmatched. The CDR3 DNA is TGCGCCAGCAGCCAAGGAGAACTAGCGGGGGTGGCCTCTTACACAGATACGCAGTATTTT. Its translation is CASSQGELAGVASYTDTQYF.

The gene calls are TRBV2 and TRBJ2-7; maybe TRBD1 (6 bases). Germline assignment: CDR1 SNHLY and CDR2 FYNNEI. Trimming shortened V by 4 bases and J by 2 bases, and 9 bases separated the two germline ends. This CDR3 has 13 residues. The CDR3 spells CASSGGGPYEQYF. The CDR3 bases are TGTGCCAGCAGTGGTGGGGGCCCCTACGAGCAGTACTTC.

CDR3 protein: CASSELRGRFGHQYF. As DNA, the CDR3 is TGTGCCAGCAGTGAACTCAGGGGGCGCTTTGGTCATCAGTACTTC. The J gene is TRBJ2-5, the V gene TRBV6-4; 8 bases are a match to TRBD1. V lost 3 bases and J lost 11; bases outside the gene matches: 14. Germline CDR1 is MRHNA and CDR2 is SNTAGT. CDR3 length: 15 amino acids.

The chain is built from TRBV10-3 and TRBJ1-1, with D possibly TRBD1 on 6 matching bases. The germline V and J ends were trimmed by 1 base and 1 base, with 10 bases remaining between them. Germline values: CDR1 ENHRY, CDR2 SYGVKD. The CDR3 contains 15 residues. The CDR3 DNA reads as TGTGCCATCAGTGAGTTTGGACAGCGGAACACTGAAGCTTTCTTT. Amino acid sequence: CAISEFGQRNTEAFF.

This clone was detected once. The CDR3: CASRFGGVSYNEQFF. The CDR3 DNA reads as TGCGCCAGCAGGTTTGGCGGGGTCTCCTACAATGAGCAGTTCTTC. The rearrangement joins TRBV5-1 to TRBJ2-1; maybe TRBD2 (6 bases). The ends were cut back, 5 bases at V and 0 bases at J, with 12 bases in the middle. Germline CDR1 reads SGHRS; CDR2 reads YFSETQ. The CDR3 has 15 residues. Variable domain in full (rest from reference TRBV5-1 and TRBJ2-1): KAGVTQTPRYLIKTRGQQVTLSCSPISGHRSVSWYQQTPGQGLQFLFEYFSETQRNKGNFPGRFSGRQFSNSRSEMNVSTLELGDSALYLCASRFGGVSYNEQFFGPGTRLTVL.

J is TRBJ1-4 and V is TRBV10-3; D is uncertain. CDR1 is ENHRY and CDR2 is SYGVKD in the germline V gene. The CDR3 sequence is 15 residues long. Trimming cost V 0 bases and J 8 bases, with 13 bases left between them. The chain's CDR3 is CAISESSSTGEKLFF. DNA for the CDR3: TGTGCCATCAGTGAGTCAAGCTCGACTGGCGAAAAACTGTTTTTT.

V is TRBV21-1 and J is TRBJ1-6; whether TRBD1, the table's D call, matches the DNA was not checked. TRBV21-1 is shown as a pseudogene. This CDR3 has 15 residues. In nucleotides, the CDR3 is TGTGCCAGCAGCAAAGAGCAGGGAATGAATTCACCCCTCCACTTT. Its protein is CASSKEQGMNSPLHF.

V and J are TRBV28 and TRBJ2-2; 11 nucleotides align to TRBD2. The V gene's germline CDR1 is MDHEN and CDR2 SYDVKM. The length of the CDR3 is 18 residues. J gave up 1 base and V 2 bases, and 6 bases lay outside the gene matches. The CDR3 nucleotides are TGTGCCAGCAGTTTAGTTAGCGGGAGGGCCTGGAACACCGGGGAGCTGTTTTTT. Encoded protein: CASSLVSGRAWNTGELFF.

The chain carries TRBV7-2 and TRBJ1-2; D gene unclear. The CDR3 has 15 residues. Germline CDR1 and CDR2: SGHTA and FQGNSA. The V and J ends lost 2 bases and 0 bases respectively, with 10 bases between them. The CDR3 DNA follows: TGTGCCAGCAGCTTAAATTTAGGAGCTAACTATGGCTACACCTTC. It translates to CASSLNLGANYGYTF.

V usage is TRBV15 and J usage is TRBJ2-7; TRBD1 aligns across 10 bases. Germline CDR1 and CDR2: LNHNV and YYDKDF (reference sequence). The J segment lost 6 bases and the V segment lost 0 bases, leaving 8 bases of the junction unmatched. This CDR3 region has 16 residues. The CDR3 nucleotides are TGTGCCACCAGCAGAGATCGCGGACAGGGGGGTGGCGAGCAGTACTTC. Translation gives CATSRDRGQGGGEQYF.

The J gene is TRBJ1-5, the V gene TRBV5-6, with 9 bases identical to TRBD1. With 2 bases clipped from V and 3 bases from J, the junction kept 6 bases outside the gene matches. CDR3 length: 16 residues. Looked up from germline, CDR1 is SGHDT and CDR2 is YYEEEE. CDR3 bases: TGTGCCAGCAGCTTTGGGACAGGGCTAGCCAATCAGCCCCAGCATTTT. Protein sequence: CASSFGTGLANQPQHF.

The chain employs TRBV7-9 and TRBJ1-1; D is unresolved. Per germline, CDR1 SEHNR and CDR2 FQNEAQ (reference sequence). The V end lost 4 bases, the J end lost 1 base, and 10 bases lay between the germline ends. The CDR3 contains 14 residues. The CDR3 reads CASSSFATNTEAFF. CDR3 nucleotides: TGTGCCAGCAGCTCATTTGCTACGAACACTGAAGCTTTCTTT.

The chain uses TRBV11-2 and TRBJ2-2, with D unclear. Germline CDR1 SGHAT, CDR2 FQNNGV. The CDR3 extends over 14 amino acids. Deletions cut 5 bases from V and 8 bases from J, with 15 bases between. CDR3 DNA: TGTGCCAGCAGCACCGCCCTAGTCCCTGGGGAGCTGTTTTTT. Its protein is CASSTALVPGELFF.

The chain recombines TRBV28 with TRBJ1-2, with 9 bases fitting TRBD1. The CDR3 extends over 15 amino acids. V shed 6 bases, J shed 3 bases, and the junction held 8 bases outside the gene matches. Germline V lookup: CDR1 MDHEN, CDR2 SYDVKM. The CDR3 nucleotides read TGTGCCAGCAGCTACAACAGGGGGCGCCACTATGGCTACACCTTC. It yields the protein CASSYNRGRHYGYTF.

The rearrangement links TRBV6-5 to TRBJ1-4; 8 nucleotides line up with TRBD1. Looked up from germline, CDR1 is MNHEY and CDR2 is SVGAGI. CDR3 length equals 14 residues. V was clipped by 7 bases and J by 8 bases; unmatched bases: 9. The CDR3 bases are TGTGCCAGCAAAAGAAACAGGGGGGAAGAAAAACTGTTTTTT. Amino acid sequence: CASKRNRGEEKLFF.

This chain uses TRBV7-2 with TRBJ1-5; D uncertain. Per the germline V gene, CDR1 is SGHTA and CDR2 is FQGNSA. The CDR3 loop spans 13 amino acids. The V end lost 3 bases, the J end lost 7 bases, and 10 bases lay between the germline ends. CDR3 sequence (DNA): TGTGCCAGCAGCTTTCGAGATAAACAGCCCCAGCATTTT. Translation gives CASSFRDKQPQHF.

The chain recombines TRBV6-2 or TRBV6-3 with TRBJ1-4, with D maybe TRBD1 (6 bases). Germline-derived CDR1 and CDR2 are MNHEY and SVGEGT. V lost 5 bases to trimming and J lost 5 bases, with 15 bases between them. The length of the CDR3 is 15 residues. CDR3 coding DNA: TGTGCCAGCAGTCAAGCCGGGACAAACAATGAAAAACTGTTTTTT. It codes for CASSQAGTNNEKLFF.

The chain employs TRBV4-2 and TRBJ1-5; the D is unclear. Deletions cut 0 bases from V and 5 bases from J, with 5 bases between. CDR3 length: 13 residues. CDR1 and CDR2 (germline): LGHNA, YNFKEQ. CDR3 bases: TGTGCCAGCAGCCAAGATCCGGATCAGCCCCAGCATTTT. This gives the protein CASSQDPDQPQHF.

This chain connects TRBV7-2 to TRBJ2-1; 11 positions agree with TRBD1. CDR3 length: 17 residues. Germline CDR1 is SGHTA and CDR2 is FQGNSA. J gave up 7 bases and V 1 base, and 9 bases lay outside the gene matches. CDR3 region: CASSLGMGQGVMNEQFF. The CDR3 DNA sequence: TGTGCCAGCAGCTTAGGGATGGGACAGGGGGTAATGAATGAGCAGTTCTTC.

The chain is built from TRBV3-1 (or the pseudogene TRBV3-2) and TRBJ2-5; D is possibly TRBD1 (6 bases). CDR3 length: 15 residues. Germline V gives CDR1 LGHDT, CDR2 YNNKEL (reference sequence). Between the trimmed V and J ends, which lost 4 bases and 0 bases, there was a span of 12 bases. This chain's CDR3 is CASSPITGNQETQYF. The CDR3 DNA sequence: TGTGCCAGCAGCCCAATAACAGGGAACCAAGAGACCCAGTACTTC.

The CDR3: CASSFTRTGNGEGEKLFF. The CDR3 DNA reads TGTGCCAGCAGCTTCACTCGGACAGGGAATGGGGAGGGTGAAAAACTGTTTTTT. V and J are TRBV7-3 and TRBJ1-4, with 8 bases fitting TRBD1. Germline V lookup: CDR1 SGHTA, CDR2 FQGTGA. The CDR3 has 18 residues. The junction had 16 bases not matched to a gene; V was cut back by 3 bases and J by 7 bases. Together with reference TRBV7-3 and TRBJ1-4, the CDR3 gives the full variable domain: GAGVSQTPSNKVTEKGKYVELRCDPISGHTALYWYRQSLGQGPEFLIYFQGTGAADDSGLPNDRFFAVRPEGSVSTLKIQRTERGDSAVYLCASSFTRTGNGEGEKLFFGSGTQLSVL.

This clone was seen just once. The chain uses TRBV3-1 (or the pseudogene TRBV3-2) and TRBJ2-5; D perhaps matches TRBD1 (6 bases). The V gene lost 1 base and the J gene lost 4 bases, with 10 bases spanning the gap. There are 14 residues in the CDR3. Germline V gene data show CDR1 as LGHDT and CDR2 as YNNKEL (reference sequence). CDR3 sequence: CASSQGGRLETQYF. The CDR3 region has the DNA TGTGCCAGCAGCCAAGGGGGGCGGTTAGAGACCCAGTACTTC.

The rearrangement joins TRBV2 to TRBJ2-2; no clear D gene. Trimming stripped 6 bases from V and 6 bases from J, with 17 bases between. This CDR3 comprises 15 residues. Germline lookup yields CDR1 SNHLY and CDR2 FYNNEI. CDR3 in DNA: TGTGCCAGCAGGGTAGACGCAGGTATCTCCGGGGAGCTGTTTTTT. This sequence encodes CASRVDAGISGELFF.

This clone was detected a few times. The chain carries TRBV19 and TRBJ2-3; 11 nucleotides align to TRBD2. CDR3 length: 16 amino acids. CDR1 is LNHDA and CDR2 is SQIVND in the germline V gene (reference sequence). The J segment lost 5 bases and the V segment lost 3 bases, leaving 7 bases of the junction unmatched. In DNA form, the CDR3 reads TGTGCCAGTAGTATGGCACTAGCGGGAGAAGTAGATACGCAGTATTTT. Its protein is CASSMALAGEVDTQYF.

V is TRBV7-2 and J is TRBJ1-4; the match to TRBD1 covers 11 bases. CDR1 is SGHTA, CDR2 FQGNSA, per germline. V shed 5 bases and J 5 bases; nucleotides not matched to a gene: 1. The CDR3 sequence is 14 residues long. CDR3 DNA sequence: TGTGCCAGCAGCCGGGACAGGGGGAATGAAAAACTGTTTTTT. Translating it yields CASSRDRGNEKLFF.

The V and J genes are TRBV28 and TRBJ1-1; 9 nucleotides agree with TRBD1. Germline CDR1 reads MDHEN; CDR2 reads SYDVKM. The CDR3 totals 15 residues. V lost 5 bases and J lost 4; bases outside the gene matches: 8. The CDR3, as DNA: TGTGCCAGCAGTGCGGGACAGGGTCCCAGCACTGAAGCTTTCTTT. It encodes CASSAGQGPSTEAFF.